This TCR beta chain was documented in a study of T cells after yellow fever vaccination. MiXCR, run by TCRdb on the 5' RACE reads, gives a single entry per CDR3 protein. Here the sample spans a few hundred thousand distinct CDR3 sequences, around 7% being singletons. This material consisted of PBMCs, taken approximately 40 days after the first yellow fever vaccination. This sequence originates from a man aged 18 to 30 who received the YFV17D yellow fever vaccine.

CDR3 nucleotide sequence: TGTGCCAGCAGCTTAGTTGGTGGGGGGAATAACTATGGCTACACCTTC. Translating it yields CASSLVGGGNNYGYTF. The gene calls are TRBV7-2 and TRBJ1-2; tentatively, D is TRBD1 (5 bases). Per the germline V gene, CDR1 is SGHTA and CDR2 is FQGNSA. CDR3 length equals 16 residues. Trimming shortened V by 1 base and J by 1 base, and 13 bases separated the two germline ends.